This TCR beta chain was sequenced for a study of beta chain features in type 1 diabetes. Study-wide background: Age, gender and cell yields were alike across patients and healthy donors. Findings and caveats of the study: A closer apparent resemblance between naive, central memory and Treg TCRB repertoires was seen in patients than in healthy donors. TCRB CDR3s from Type 1 diabetes patients were moderately but significantly shorter in all four CD4+ subsets. Possibly, sequencing cDNA over-represented cells that had high TCR expression levels.

CD45RO/CCR7/CD25/CD127/CD95/CD27 sorting isolated CD4+ naive, central memory, regulatory and stem cell-like memory cells. Expressed TCRB transcripts were sequenced, since all the RNA that had been isolated was reverse transcribed. Using immunoSEQ multiplex PCR, the repertoire was profiled, and TCRdb retains in-frame clones only, with some absent. The data hold 500,000 to 650,000 clones, with around 12% observed a single time. This clone was counted between two and nine times. Its antigen is not known. Sequencing was performed on naive CD4+ T cells from blood. The receptor comes from a man aged 25-40 years with type 1 diabetes.

In DNA form, the CDR3 reads TGCGCCAGCAGCCAAGATAGGGAAACTGAAGCTTTCTTT. Residues: CASSQDRETEAFF. The chain has TRBV4-3 and TRBJ1-1; D call uncertain. The CDR3 covers 13 residues. In germline, CDR1 is LGHNA, CDR2 YSLEER. Trimming shortened V by 0 bases and J by 5 bases, and 7 bases separated the two germline ends.